The 3 T cell receptor beta chains below all came from one sample that was sequenced in a study of T cell repertoires in cytomegalovirus infection. TCRdb passed the reads through MiXCR, listing each CDR3 protein once. The sample consists of under 600,000 distinct CDR3 sequences, 15% to 20% of them appearing once. The sequenced material came from CD8+ T cells from PBMCs. The source is a human donor in good health (CMV status not recorded). Some clones in this sample may be carry-over from other donors' samples.

There are many counts of this clonotype. The V call is TRBV10-3, the J call TRBJ1-1; 10 positions agree with TRBD1. Trimming at V came to 6 bases and at J to 3 bases, leaving 4 bases not matched to a gene. The CDR3 runs 14 residues. Germline V CDR1 and CDR2: ENHRY, SYGVKD. DNA of the CDR3: TGTGCCATCAGCGGACAGGGGGGGGACACTGAAGCTTTCTTT. Its translation: CAISGQGGDTEAFF.

This clonotype has at least ten counts. The CDR3 DNA follows: TGTGCCACCAGCAGAGGGCTAGCAACTAGCACAGATACGCAGTATTTT. It specifies CATSRGLATSTDTQYF. The chain links TRBV15 to TRBJ2-3; TRBD2 is a possible D gene (5 bases). V lost 1 base and J lost 0, with 11 bases in between. The V gene's germline CDR1 is LNHNV and CDR2 YYDKDF (reference sequence). This CDR3 is built from 16 residues.

This clonotype appeared many times. The J gene is TRBJ1-1, the V gene TRBV7-9; tentatively, D is TRBD1 (5 bases). The CDR3 length is 15 residues. Trimming removed 3 bases at V and 2 bases at J, with 13 bases between. Germline V gene lookup returns CDR1 SEHNR and CDR2 FQNEAQ (reference sequence). CDR3 nucleotides: TGTGCCAGCAGCTTCGTTTCAGGGCCAAACACTGAAGCTTTCTTT. This sequence encodes CASSFVSGPNTEAFF.